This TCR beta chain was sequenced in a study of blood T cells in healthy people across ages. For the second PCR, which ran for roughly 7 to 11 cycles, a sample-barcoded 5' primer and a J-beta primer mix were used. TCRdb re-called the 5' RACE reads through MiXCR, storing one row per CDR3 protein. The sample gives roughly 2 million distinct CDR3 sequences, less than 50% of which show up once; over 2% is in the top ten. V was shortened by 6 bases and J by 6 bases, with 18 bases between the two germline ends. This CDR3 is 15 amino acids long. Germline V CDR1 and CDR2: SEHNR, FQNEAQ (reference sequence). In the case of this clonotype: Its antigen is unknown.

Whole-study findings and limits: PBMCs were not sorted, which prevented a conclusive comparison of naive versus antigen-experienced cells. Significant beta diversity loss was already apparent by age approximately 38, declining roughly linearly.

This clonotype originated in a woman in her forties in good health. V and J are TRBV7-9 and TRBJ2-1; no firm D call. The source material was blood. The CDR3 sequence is CASRPKARVGNEQFF. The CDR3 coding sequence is TGTGCCAGCAGGCCAAAGGCTCGGGTTGGCAATGAGCAGTTCTTC. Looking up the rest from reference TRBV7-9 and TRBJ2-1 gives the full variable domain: DTGVSQNPRHKITKRGQNVTFRCDPISEHNRLYWYRQTLGQGPEFLTYFQNEAQLEKSRLLSDRFSAERPKGSFSTLEIQRTEQGDSAMYLCASRPKARVGNEQFFGPGTRLTVL.